This T cell receptor beta chain was profiled in a study of shared T cell receptors in the human thymus. Using immunoSEQ multiplex PCR, the repertoire was profiled, and TCRdb retains in-frame clones only, with some absent. The sample consists of about 540,000 clones, 78% of them appearing once. Trimming cost V 5 bases and J 4 bases; bases outside gene matches: 16. The germline V gene has CDR1 SGHAT and CDR2 FQNNGV. The CDR3 has 17 residues. These data also featured in a second study, about human thymus T cells. From that paper: Donors consisted of healthy Finnish infants (having corrective surgery for congenital heart defects). Corrective heart surgery yielded the resections from which the thymus tissue came. Thymic as well as blood repertoires seemed to favor certain V and J genes unevenly. Thymic TCR repertoires of unrelated people reportedly overlapped highly.

This TCR was recovered from a boy under two years old with a congenital heart defect. The chain uses TRBV11-2 and TRBJ2-7; TRBD1 aligns across 8 bases. Sequenced: thymocytes. The chain's CDR3 is CASSPGAEDREEYEQYF. CDR3 bases: TGTGCCAGCAGCCCCGGGGCCGAGGACAGGGAAGAGTACGAGCAGTACTTC.